This entry describes one T cell receptor beta chain. Its antigen is not known. A junction end diverges from the germline sequence, so it may reflect a read error. This sample is drawn from a study of cytomegalovirus exposure and HLA in healthy donors. Study information: HLA-typed donors were the source of tens of millions of unique TCRs, which an early data release held.

The study, taken as a whole, reports: The study carried out a later analysis of TCR beta sequences. It associated around 17,000 of them with specific HLA alleles at a false discovery rate of 0.05. Published work reported that the classifier diagnosed cytomegalovirus status with high specificity and sensitivity.

The CDR3 is 12 residues long. Germline loops: CDR1 SEHNR, CDR2 FQNEAQ (reference sequence). PCR primers comprised 60 Vbeta and 13 Jbeta primers. Per the original data handling: Per a later analysis, the number of unique TCR beta chains was 75 million to 90 million, of which 9 million to 14 million were shared. Assay: immunoSEQ multiplex PCR; the TCRdb copy retains only in-frame clones and omits some. V and J calls and clone size follow that table, whereas D and trimming were derived from the DNA. The sample carries around 78,000 clones, approximately 88% recorded once. The V gene is TRBV7-9, the J gene TRBJ1-1; the D gene is possibly TRBD1 (5 bases). The receptor was isolated from a woman aged 45-65 years in good health and CMV-seronegative. The sample was PBMCs. This CDR3 reads CSSSQGNTEAFF. For the CDR3, the DNA is TGTTCCAGCAGCCAGGGGAACACTGAAGCTTTCTTT. The variable domain in full, with the rest retrieved from reference TRBV7-9 and TRBJ1-1, is DTGVSQNPRHKITKRGQNVTFRCDPISEHNRLYWYRQTLGQGPEFLTYFQNEAQLEKSRLLSDRFSAERPKGSFSTLEIQRTEQGDSAMYLCSSSQGNTEAFFGQGTRLTVV.